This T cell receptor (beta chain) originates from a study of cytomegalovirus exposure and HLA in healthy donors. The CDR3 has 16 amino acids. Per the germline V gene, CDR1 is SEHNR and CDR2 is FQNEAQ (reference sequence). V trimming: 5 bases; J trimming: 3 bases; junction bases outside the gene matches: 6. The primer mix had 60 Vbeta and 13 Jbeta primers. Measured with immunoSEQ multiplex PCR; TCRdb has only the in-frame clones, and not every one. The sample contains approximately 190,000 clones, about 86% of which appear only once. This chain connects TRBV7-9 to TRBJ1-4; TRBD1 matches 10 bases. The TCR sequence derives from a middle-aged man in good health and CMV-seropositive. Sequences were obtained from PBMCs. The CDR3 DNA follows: TGTGCCAGCAGCCATGGACAGGGGGGGGCTAATGAAAAACTGTTTTTT. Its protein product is CASSHGQGGANEKLFF. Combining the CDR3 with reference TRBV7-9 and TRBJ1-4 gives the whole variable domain DTGVSQNPRHKITKRGQNVTFRCDPISEHNRLYWYRQTLGQGPEFLTYFQNEAQLEKSRLLSDRFSAERPKGSFSTLEIQRTEQGDSAMYLCASSHGQGGANEKLFFGSGTQLSVL.